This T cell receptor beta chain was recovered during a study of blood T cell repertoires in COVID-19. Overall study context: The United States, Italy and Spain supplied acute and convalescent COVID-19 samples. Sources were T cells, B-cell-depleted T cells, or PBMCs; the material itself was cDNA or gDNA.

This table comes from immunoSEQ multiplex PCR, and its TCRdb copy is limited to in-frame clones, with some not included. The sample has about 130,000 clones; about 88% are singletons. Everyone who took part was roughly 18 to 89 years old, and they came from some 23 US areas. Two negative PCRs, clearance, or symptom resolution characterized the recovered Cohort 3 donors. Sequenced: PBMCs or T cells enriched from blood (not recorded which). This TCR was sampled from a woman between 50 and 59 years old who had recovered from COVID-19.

CDR3 amino acids: CAWSVAIDRGYTF. Written as DNA, the CDR3 is TGTGCCTGGAGTGTAGCGATCGACAGGGGCTACACCTTC. V is TRBV30 and J is TRBJ1-2, with D possibly being TRBD1 (6 bases). Looked up from germline, CDR1 is GTSNPN and CDR2 is SVGIG (reference sequence). Deletions cut 0 bases from V and 8 bases from J, with 13 bases between. The CDR3 extends over 13 amino acids.